These 14 T cell receptor beta chains originate from one sample sequenced in a study of long-term antiretroviral therapy in people with HIV. It was version v3.0 of the immunoSEQ assay that was run at survey level. The assay was immunoSEQ multiplex PCR, and TCRdb's table has in-frame clones only and misses some. The data hold tens of thousands of clones, with approximately 80% observed a single time. The material was unsorted PBMCs, obtained 0.5 years after starting antiretroviral therapy. The receptors were sampled from a man younger than 30 with HIV.

The chain uses TRBV2 and TRBJ2-7, with D unresolved. The CDR3 has 14 amino acids. The V gene lost 2 bases and the J gene lost 5 bases, with 13 bases spanning the gap. Germline CDR1 reads SNHLY; CDR2 reads FYNNEI. The CDR3: CASSESSPPNEQYF. CDR3 in DNA: TGTGCCAGCAGTGAAAGCAGTCCCCCCAACGAGCAGTACTTC. The full variable domain, completed using reference TRBV2 and TRBJ2-7, is EPEVTQTPSHQVTQMGQEVILRCVPISNHLYFYWYRQILGQKVEFLVSFYNNEISEKSEIFDDQFSVERPDGSNFTLKIRSTKLEDSAMYFCASSESSPPNEQYFGPGTRLTVT.

This chain links TRBV10-3 with TRBJ2-3; 8 nucleotides align to TRBD2. J lost 3 bases, V lost 11 bases, and 7 bases had no gene match. This CDR3 is built from 13 residues. CDR1 and CDR2 (germline): ENHRY, SYGVKD. Written as DNA, the CDR3 is TGTGCCGCCGGGACGGGGGGGACAGATACGCAGTATTTT. Encoded protein: CAAGTGGTDTQYF.

This chain uses TRBV15 with TRBJ2-1, with D perhaps matching TRBD1 or TRBD2 (5 bases each). Germline values: CDR1 LNHNV, CDR2 YYDKDF (reference sequence). V lost 3 bases and J 1 base, leaving 7 bases between the germline ends. CDR3 size: 14 residues. CDR3 in amino acids: CATSRGTSYNEQFF. For the CDR3, the DNA is TGTGCCACCAGCAGGGGGACGTCCTACAATGAGCAGTTCTTC.

The genes are TRBV11-3 and TRBJ2-3; D possibly corresponds to TRBD2 (5 bases). V lost 5 bases and J 2 bases, leaving 14 bases between the germline ends. The germline gives CDR1 SGHNT, CDR2 YENEEA. The CDR3 spans 15 residues. The CDR3 reads CASSPGNGFTDTQYF. In DNA, the CDR3 is TGTGCCAGCAGCCCCGGGAATGGATTCACAGATACGCAGTATTTT.

V and J are TRBV4-3 and TRBJ2-2; 9 bases are a match to TRBD1. CDR1 and CDR2 from the germline V gene are LGHNA and YSLEER. The CDR3 runs 15 residues. V gave up 5 bases and J gave up 5 bases; unmatched junction bases: 6. The CDR3 nucleotides read TGCGCCAGCAGCGAAGGACAGGGGCGTACCGGGGAGCTGTTTTTT. Translation gives CASSEGQGRTGELFF.

The rearrangement links TRBV2 to TRBJ2-3; 8 positions match TRBD2. With 6 bases clipped from V and 5 bases from J, the junction kept 10 bases outside the gene matches. Germline CDR1 and CDR2: SNHLY and FYNNEI. This CDR3 is built from 15 residues. This CDR3 reads CASRLYSGAGDTQYF. The DNA for the CDR3 is TGTGCCAGCAGGCTTTATAGCGGGGCCGGAGATACGCAGTATTTT.

The rearrangement uses TRBV5-1 and TRBJ2-3; TRBD2 might be the D (5 bases). The CDR3 loop spans 14 amino acids. V was trimmed by 3 bases and J by 2 bases, leaving 10 bases between them. The V gene's germline CDR1 is SGHRS and CDR2 YFSETQ. The CDR3 DNA reads as TGCGCCAGCAGCTCCGGGGTGGTCACAGATACGCAGTATTTT. Residues: CASSSGVVTDTQYF.

The chain links TRBV6-5 to TRBJ2-7; 10 positions agree with TRBD1. V lost 4 bases to trimming and J lost 2 bases; unmatched junction nucleotides: 8. Germline assignment: CDR1 MNHEY and CDR2 SVGAGI. This CDR3 spans 16 amino acids. In DNA form, the CDR3 reads TGTGCCAGCAGTTCCTACGGGACAGGGGTTGCCTACGAGCAGTACTTC. It is translated as CASSSYGTGVAYEQYF.

This chain uses TRBV27 with TRBJ2-2; 15 nucleotides agree with TRBD2. The trim removed 6 bases at V and 5 bases at J, leaving 7 bases unmatched. This CDR3 has 17 residues. Germline loops: CDR1 MNHEY, CDR2 SMNVEV (reference sequence). CDR3 region: CASRLGLAGGYTGELFF. The DNA of the CDR3 is TGTGCCAGCAGACTGGGACTAGCGGGGGGTTATACCGGGGAGCTGTTTTTT.

The rearrangement uses TRBV7-2 and TRBJ2-7; TRBD1 matches at 9 bases. The CDR3 covers 16 residues. Germline trimming cut 4 bases from V and 1 base from J; bases unmatched to any gene: 8. Per the germline V gene, CDR1 is SGHTA and CDR2 is FQGNSA. In DNA form, the CDR3 reads TGTGCCAGCAGCTCCCCGGGACAGGGAGGGTCCTACGAGCAGTACTTC. Translation gives CASSSPGQGGSYEQYF.

The rearrangement joins TRBV9 to TRBJ2-7; D may be TRBD1 or TRBD2 (5 bases each). Germline values: CDR1 SGDLS, CDR2 YYNGEE. V dropped 3 bases and J dropped 0 bases, with 10 bases sitting between them. The CDR3 length is 14 residues. CDR3 residues: CASSGGINSYEQYF. The CDR3 region has the DNA TGTGCCAGCAGCGGGGGGATTAACTCCTACGAGCAGTACTTC.

This clone was observed a single time. The chain uses TRBV5-1 and TRBJ2-2; a weak D match, TRBD2 (6 bases). This CDR3 spans 15 amino acids. The V gene lost 4 bases and the J gene lost 4 bases, with 14 bases spanning the gap. Germline assignment: CDR1 SGHRS and CDR2 YFSETQ. DNA for the CDR3: TGCGCCAGCAGCCTGAATGGGGGAGGCACCGGGGAGCTGTTTTTT. Its translation: CASSLNGGGTGELFF.

This rearrangement joins TRBV6-1 to TRBJ2-5; perhaps D is TRBD1 or TRBD2 (6 bases each). V was cut by 2 bases and J by 4 bases, with 20 bases left in between. CDR1 MNHNS and CDR2 SASEGT come from the germline V gene. The CDR3 extends over 17 amino acids. CDR3 sequence: CASSERGDGGAGETQYF. CDR3 bases: TGTGCCAGCAGTGAAAGGGGAGACGGGGGCGCAGGAGAGACCCAGTACTTC.

This clone counts as large. The V gene is TRBV6-1, the J gene TRBJ1-2; D might be TRBD1 (6 bases). The CDR3 runs to 15 residues. Trimming shortened V by 7 bases and J by 3 bases, and 18 bases separated the two germline ends. From germline, CDR1 is MNHNS and CDR2 SASEGT. The CDR3 region is CASIPLGGHYYGYTF. The CDR3 DNA reads TGTGCCAGCATCCCCCTCGGGGGGCACTACTATGGCTACACCTTC.